This is a list of T cell receptor beta chains from one sample in a study of cytomegalovirus exposure and HLA in healthy donors. Sequencing used immunoSEQ multiplex PCR; TCRdb keeps in-frame clones, though not all of them. The table has about 240,000 clones, approximately 81% seen once. Sequencing was performed on PBMCs. These receptors were collected from a woman between 55 and 75 years old in good health and CMV-seropositive. Both conserved end residues are part of each CDR3. Fields, in order: J gene, D gene, V gene, clone size, CDR3 DNA, CDR3 protein. D genes are given only for firm matches. Only some rows state a clone size, as once, few, many or a class for expanded clones.

J: TRBJ2-5
D: TRBD1
V: TRBV7-8
size: .
DNA: TGTGCCTCTTGGGTAGGGACAGGTGGAGAGACCCAGTACTTC
CDR3: CASWVGTGGETQYF

J: TRBJ2-1
D: .
V: TRBV5-6
size: .
DNA: TGTGCCAGCAGCTTGTATAAAAACAGGATCTCCTACAATGAGCAGTTCTTC
CDR3: CASSLYKNRISYNEQFF

J: TRBJ2-7
D: TRBD2
V: TRBV7-9
size: few
DNA: TGTGCCAGCAGCTCGGGACTAGCGGGTTACGAGCAGTACTTC
CDR3: CASSSGLAGYEQYF

J: TRBJ1-1
D: .
V: TRBV7-9
size: .
DNA: TGTTCCAGCAGCTTTGCAGGGGAGGGTACTGAAGCTTTCTTT
CDR3: CSSSFAGEGTEAFF

J: TRBJ2-3
D: .
V: TRBV5-4
size: few
DNA: TGTGCCAGCAGCTTAATGGGGCTGAGCAAAGGAATCCCAGATACGCAGTATTTT
CDR3: CASSLMGLSKGIPDTQYF

J: TRBJ1-2
D: .
V: TRBV9
size: few
DNA: TGTGCCAGCAGTCGTAGAGAAGCAGGGATCTATGGCTACACCTTC
CDR3: CASSRREAGIYGYTF

J: TRBJ2-7
D: .
V: TRBV11-2
size: .
DNA: TGTGCCAGCAGCTTCTCCCCCACAGGTTCCTACGAGCAGTACTTC
CDR3: CASSFSPTGSYEQYF

J: TRBJ2-2
D: .
V: TRBV5-8
size: .
DNA: TGTGCCAGCAGCCCCATGACAGCTAACACCGGGGAGCTGTTTTTT
CDR3: CASSPMTANTGELFF

J: TRBJ2-7
D: .
V: TRBV5-6
size: once
DNA: TGTGCCAGCAGCTTGCTCCGGGAGAGCTCCTACGAGCAGTACTTC
CDR3: CASSLLRESSYEQYF

J: TRBJ1-5
D: .
V: TRBV28
size: .
DNA: TGTGCCAGCAGTTTAACAGTTAGCAATCAGCCCCAGCATTTT
CDR3: CASSLTVSNQPQHF

J: TRBJ1-2
D: .
V: TRBV7-9
size: .
DNA: TGTGCCAGCAGCTCCACGACAGGAATCTATGGCTACCCCTTC
CDR3: CASSSTTGIYGYPF

J: TRBJ2-4
D: TRBD2
V: TRBV4-1
size: .
DNA: TGCGCCAGCAGCCAATGGGGGGTAGCGGGAACAAACATTCAGTACTTC
CDR3: CASSQWGVAGTNIQYF

J: TRBJ2-3
D: TRBD2
V: TRBV30
size: .
DNA: TGTGCCTGGAGTGTAACGGGAGGGGTAGGTACGCAGTATTTT
CDR3: CAWSVTGGVGTQYF

J: TRBJ1-2
D: TRBD1
V: TRBV27
size: .
DNA: TGTGCCAGCAGTTACTCGACAGGGGCGGGCTATGGCTACACCTTC
CDR3: CASSYSTGAGYGYTF

J: TRBJ1-1
D: .
V: TRBV4-2
size: .
DNA: TGTGCCAGCAGCCAAGAAGGCAGCAGGGTGAACACTGAAGCTTTCTTT
CDR3: CASSQEGSRVNTEAFF

J: TRBJ2-1
D: .
V: TRBV21-1
size: .
DNA: TGTGCCTCCACCCCTCAAACCGGGACTAGCTACAATGAGCAGTTCTTC
CDR3: CASTPQTGTSYNEQFF

J: TRBJ2-7
D: TRBD2
V: TRBV6-6
size: .
DNA: TGTGCCAGCAATCCGGGACTAGCGGGGTACGAGCAGTACTTC
CDR3: CASNPGLAGYEQYF

J: TRBJ1-1
D: .
V: TRBV18
size: .
DNA: TGTGCCAGCTCACCACCCGGGGGAGACCCTAAAGCTTTCTTT
CDR3: CASSPPGGDPKAFF

J: TRBJ2-7
D: TRBD1
V: TRBV4-1
size: few
DNA: TGCGCCAGCAGCCGGGGACAGGGGGCAAAAGAGCAGTACTTC
CDR3: CASSRGQGAKEQYF

J: TRBJ1-2
D: TRBD1
V: TRBV19
size: once
DNA: TGTGCCAGTTTATGGACAGGGCGTCGGAACTATGGCTACACCTTC
CDR3: CASLWTGRRNYGYTF

J: TRBJ2-1
D: .
V: TRBV5-4
size: .
DNA: TGTGCCAGCAGCTTGCCCCAGCGTTGGGATGAGCAGTTCTTC
CDR3: CASSLPQRWDEQFF

J: TRBJ1-1
D: TRBD1
V: TRBV13
size: .
DNA: TGTGCCAGCAGCCTATTGGACAGGCCGAACACTGAAGCTTTCTTT
CDR3: CASSLLDRPNTEAFF

J: TRBJ2-1
D: TRBD2
V: TRBV19
size: .
DNA: TGTGCCAGTAGGACGTCCGGGAGGGCCAGCTCCTACAATGAGCAGTTCTTC
CDR3: CASRTSGRASSYNEQFF

J: TRBJ2-3
D: .
V: TRBV6-5
size: .
DNA: TGTGCCAGCAGCGACAGAAGCGCAGATACGCAGTATTTT
CDR3: CASSDRSADTQYF

J: TRBJ2-1
D: TRBD2
V: TRBV10-3
size: .
DNA: TGTGCCATCAGTGGGGGGACTAGCGGTTACAATGAGCAGTTCTTC
CDR3: CAISGGTSGYNEQFF

J: TRBJ1-4
D: TRBD1
V: TRBV15
size: .
DNA: TGTGCCACCAGCAGGGAAATGACAGGGAATGAAAAACTGTTTTTT
CDR3: CATSREMTGNEKLFF

J: TRBJ2-7
D: TRBD1
V: TRBV5-6
size: .
DNA: TGTGCCAGCAGCTGGGGCACAGGGGCCCTCGACGAGCAGTACTTC
CDR3: CASSWGTGALDEQYF

J: TRBJ1-5
D: .
V: TRBV28
size: .
DNA: TGTGCCAGCAGTGAGCTGCGTCAGCCCCAGCATTTT
CDR3: CASSELRQPQHF

J: TRBJ2-7
D: .
V: TRBV5-1
size: .
DNA: TGCGCCAGCAGGTCAGGAGGGCTAGCATTGTACGAGCAGTACTTC
CDR3: CASRSGGLALYEQYF

J: TRBJ2-7
D: .
V: TRBV9
size: few
DNA: TGTGCCAGCAGCGTAGGTCTGGGACACCAATACGAGCAGTACTTC
CDR3: CASSVGLGHQYEQYF